Each of the 27 T cell receptor beta chains below was sequenced from the same sample in a study of Graves' ophthalmopathy and Graves' hyperthyroidism. Transcripts of RNA were the source for amplifying TCR beta CDR3 regions. First-round RT-PCR used HTBI primers; second-round multiplex PCR followed. TCRdb used MiXCR to reprocess the multiplex PCR reads, holding one entry per CDR3 protein. The sample holds 900,000 to 1,200,000 distinct CDR3 sequences, less than 45% seen once. The sample taken for sequencing was peripheral blood or thyroid tissue (not recorded which). Receptors originate from an adult man with Graves' hyperthyroidism.

This chain connects TRBV7-8 to TRBJ2-7; possible D gene TRBD2, 5 bases. Trimming stripped 3 bases from V and 5 bases from J, with 20 bases between. Germline CDR1 reads SGHVS; CDR2 reads FQNEAQ. The CDR3 consists of 16 residues. CDR3 coding DNA: TGTGCCAGCAGCTTCACTACGGGGAACCTCCTCGACGAGCAGTACTTC. This translates into CASSFTTGNLLDEQYF.

The rearrangement uses TRBV24-1 and TRBJ2-6; TRBD2 might be the D (5 bases). Trimming removed 12 bases from V and 2 bases from J, with 25 bases in between. Germline V gene lookup returns CDR1 KGHDR and CDR2 SFDVKD. CDR3 length equals 18 residues. This CDR3 is CAWSVLGVVVPGANVLTF. CDR3 nucleotide sequence: TGTGCCTGGAGTGTACTCGGGGTAGTAGTCCCTGGGGCCAACGTCCTGACTTTC.

This rearrangement joins TRBV29-1 to TRBJ2-5; TRBD2 is a possible D gene (6 bases). V was trimmed by 4 bases and J by 4 bases, leaving 10 bases between them. CDR3 length equals 12 residues. Per germline, CDR1 SQVTM and CDR2 ANQGSEA. This CDR3 reads CSVAGRGETQYF. In nucleotides, the CDR3 is TGCAGCGTTGCGGGGCGGGGAGAGACCCAGTACTTC.

This clonotype was counted ten times or more. The genes are TRBV12-3 or TRBV12-4 and TRBJ2-7; TRBD2 aligns across 12 bases. CDR3 length: 14 amino acids. Trimming at V came to 8 bases and at J to 9 bases, leaving 11 bases not matched to a gene. The CDR3 protein is CASGSTSGGMRQYF. CDR3 sequence (DNA): TGTGCCAGCGGGTCCACTAGCGGGGGGATGCGGCAGTACTTC.

At least ten counts were recorded for this clonotype. V gene TRBV20-1 combines with J gene TRBJ1-6; D unclear. V was trimmed by 6 bases and J by 6 bases, leaving 15 bases between them. The CDR3 runs to 14 residues. Per the germline V gene, CDR1 is DFQATT and CDR2 is SNEGSKA (reference sequence). The CDR3 protein is CSALRSEPNSPLHF. The CDR3 region has the DNA TGCAGTGCCCTACGGTCCGAACCTAATTCACCCCTCCACTTT.

The chain has TRBV6-5 and TRBJ1-5; maybe TRBD1 (6 bases). Germline V gene lookup returns CDR1 MNHEY and CDR2 SVGAGI. The CDR3 spans 13 residues. Trimming cost V 6 bases and J 5 bases, with 11 bases left between them. The CDR3 here is CASRWTDDQPQHF. In DNA form, the CDR3 reads TGTGCCAGCAGGTGGACAGACGATCAGCCCCAGCATTTT.

This clonotype has a count of ten or more. The chain is built from TRBV7-6 and TRBJ2-7, with D perhaps assigned TRBD1 or TRBD2 (5 bases each). V lost 6 bases, J lost 4 bases, and 19 bases lay in between. CDR3 length: 15 amino acids. CDR1 is SGHVS and CDR2 is FNYEAQ in the germline V gene. The CDR3 DNA is TGTGCCAGCAGGACCCCGGGGCAGGGTTGGTACGAGCAGTACTTC. This sequence encodes CASRTPGQGWYEQYF.

In this sample, this clonotype turned up many times. The chain recombines TRBV10-3 with TRBJ2-7, with D perhaps assigned TRBD1 or TRBD2 (5 bases each). CDR3 length: 17 amino acids. Germline V gene sequence: CDR1 ENHRY, CDR2 SYGVKD. The germline V and J ends were trimmed by 0 bases and 3 bases, with 18 bases remaining between them. CDR3 loop: CAISESRGIAYHYEQYF. The CDR3 DNA is TGTGCCATCAGTGAGTCGAGGGGTATCGCGTACCACTACGAGCAGTACTTC.

The J gene is TRBJ1-2, the V gene TRBV9; D is ambiguous. With 2 bases removed from V and 5 bases from J, the gap between germline ends came to 10 bases. Germline CDR1 SGDLS, CDR2 YYNGEE. This CDR3 is built from 13 residues. Here the CDR3 reads CASSVLGEYGYTF. The CDR3 nucleotides are TGTGCCAGCAGCGTTTTGGGCGAATATGGCTACACCTTC.

This clonotype was seen ten or more times. This chain joins TRBV20-1 and TRBJ1-2; perhaps TRBD1 as D (6 bases). CDR1 and CDR2 (germline): DFQATT, SNEGSKA (reference sequence). With 5 bases removed from V and 8 bases from J, the gap between germline ends came to 24 bases. This CDR3 spans 15 amino acids. The CDR3 region is CSAPRGGGNEGGYTF. The CDR3 DNA reads as TGCAGTGCTCCGAGAGGGGGGGGGAACGAGGGCGGCTACACCTTC.

In its sample, this clonotype was seen many times. J is TRBJ1-2 and V is TRBV7-9, with D possibly matching TRBD1 (6 bases). The CDR3 is 13 residues long. Trimming pared 9 bases from V and 4 bases from J, leaving 15 bases between. Germline-derived CDR1 and CDR2 are SEHNR and FQNEAQ (reference sequence). In DNA, the CDR3 is TGTGCCAGTAGTCCATTAGGGGGCTATGGCTACACCTTC. Its translation is CASSPLGGYGYTF. The full variable domain, rest sourced from reference TRBV7-9 and TRBJ1-2, is DTGVSQNPRHKITKRGQNVTFRCDPISEHNRLYWYRQTLGQGPEFLTYFQNEAQLEKSRLLSDRFSAERPKGSFSTLEIQRTEQGDSAMYLCASSPLGGYGYTFGSGTRLTVV.

The table lists this clonotype with many counts. This rearrangement joins TRBV12-3 or TRBV12-4 to TRBJ2-7, with 7 bases matching TRBD1. V was pared by 1 base and J by 3 bases, with 6 bases of the junction left unmatched. This CDR3 is 15 amino acids long. The CDR3 loop reads CASSLGGQPYYEQYF. CDR3 DNA sequence: TGTGCCAGCAGTTTAGGGGGACAGCCCTACTACGAGCAGTACTTC.

The chain recombines TRBV25-1 with TRBJ2-7; D is perhaps TRBD1 (5 bases). Trimming pared 10 bases from V and 7 bases from J, leaving 14 bases between. Germline V gives CDR1 MGHDK, CDR2 SYGVNS. The CDR3 contains 11 residues. The CDR3 bases are TGTGCCATCTCAAGACAGTGGGAGCAGTACTTC. As protein: CAISRQWEQYF.

This clonotype was seen a few times. This rearrangement joins TRBV30 to TRBJ1-5; no reliable D call. V lost 1 base and J lost 3, with 7 bases in between. Germline CDR1 GTSNPN, CDR2 SVGIG (reference sequence). The CDR3 extends over 13 amino acids. Here the CDR3 DNA reads TGTGCCTGGAGTGAGGGCCTCAATCAGCCCCAGCATTTT. Amino acid sequence: CAWSEGLNQPQHF. The variable domain in full, with the rest retrieved from reference TRBV30 and TRBJ1-5, is SQTIHQWPATLVQPVGSPLSLECTVEGTSNPNLYWYRQAAGRGLQLLFYSVGIGQISSEVPQNLSASRPQDRQFILSSKKLLLSDSGFYLCAWSEGLNQPQHFGDGTRLSIL.

This rearrangement joins TRBV19 to TRBJ2-2; TRBD1 matches at 8 bases. Germline-derived CDR1 and CDR2 are LNHDA and SQIVND (reference sequence). The CDR3 has 17 amino acids. V was pared by 3 bases and J by 10 bases, with 16 bases of the junction left unmatched. The CDR3 sequence: CASSIAGGQRWAEELFF. In nucleotides, the CDR3 is TGTGCCAGTAGTATCGCAGGGGGCCAAAGGTGGGCCGAGGAGCTGTTTTTT.

This clonotype was counted ten times or more. The V gene is TRBV19, the J gene TRBJ1-1, with a weak D call TRBD1 (6 bases). This CDR3 region has 15 residues. The germline V gene encodes CDR1 LNHDA and CDR2 SQIVND (reference sequence). The V and J ends lost 6 bases and 2 bases respectively, with 16 bases between them. CDR3 sequence reads: CASSKKGTRNTEAFF. CDR3 bases: TGTGCCAGTAGCAAAAAAGGGACACGCAACACTGAAGCTTTCTTT. Looking up the rest from reference TRBV19 and TRBJ1-1 gives the full variable domain: DGGITQSPKYLFRKEGQNVTLSCEQNLNHDAMYWYRQDPGQGLRLIYYSQIVNDFQKGDIAEGYSVSREKKESFPLTVTSAQKNPTAFYLCASSKKGTRNTEAFFGQGTRLTVV.

The V and J genes are TRBV6-6 and TRBJ2-7; no clear D. The V and J ends lost 6 bases and 3 bases respectively, with 9 bases between them. This CDR3 has 12 residues. Germline V gene sequence: CDR1 MNHNY, CDR2 SVGAGI (reference sequence). In DNA, the CDR3 is TGTGCCAGCAGCTCCTACAACTACGAGCAGTACTTC. This codes for CASSSYNYEQYF.

V is TRBV12-3 or TRBV12-4 and J is TRBJ1-2; unclear D gene. Trimming removed 7 bases from V and 12 bases from J, with 15 bases in between. The CDR3 has 11 residues. CDR3 nucleotides: TGTGCCAGCACCCCGAACTCTGGAAACACCTTC. Protein sequence: CASTPNSGNTF.

The chain carries TRBV7-6 and TRBJ1-5; unclear D gene. The CDR3 has 15 residues. Trimming shortened V by 0 bases and J by 6 bases, and 12 bases separated the two germline ends. Germline V gene data show CDR1 as SGHVS and CDR2 as FNYEAQ. This CDR3 reads CASSLAEGSSQPQHF. The CDR3 DNA sequence: TGTGCCAGCAGCTTAGCTGAGGGCTCGAGTCAGCCCCAGCATTTT.

There are a few counts of this clonotype. Sequence at one end of the junction differs from germline and may be a read error. The chain employs TRBV7-9 and TRBJ1-4; D is uncertain. The CDR3 covers 13 residues. Germline values: CDR1 SEHNR, CDR2 FQNEAQ (reference sequence). The CDR3 nucleotides are TGTGCCAGCAGTTTAGCGGAGGACGCGGAACTGTTTTTT. Its protein product is CASSLAEDAELFF. The variable domain in full, with the rest retrieved from reference TRBV7-9 and TRBJ1-4, is DTGVSQNPRHKITKRGQNVTFRCDPISEHNRLYWYRQTLGQGPEFLTYFQNEAQLEKSRLLSDRFSAERPKGSFSTLEIQRTEQGDSAMYLCASSLAEDAELFFGSGTQLSVL.

The chain has TRBV10-3 and TRBJ2-2; weak D call: TRBD2 (5 bases). V was clipped by 10 bases and J by 7 bases, with 22 bases between them. Germline values: CDR1 ENHRY, CDR2 SYGVKD. CDR3 length equals 15 residues. The chain's CDR3 is CATSVGGVAGGELFF. The CDR3 nucleotides are TGTGCCACCTCCGTAGGAGGTGTGGCGGGCGGGGAGCTGTTTTTT.

V usage is TRBV20-1 and J usage is TRBJ2-5; unclear D gene. The CDR3 consists of 16 residues. The V end was cut by 0 bases, the J end by 1 base, with 15 bases between. Germline CDR1 is DFQATT and CDR2 is SNEGSKA (reference sequence). DNA for the CDR3: TGCAGTGCTAGAGATGGGCCCAATAACTTCCAAGAGACCCAGTACTTC. It specifies CSARDGPNNFQETQYF.

The genes are TRBV7-9 and TRBJ2-5, with TRBD2 identical over 8 bases. The closer fit of TRBJ2-7 to the DNA end suggests the J call may be wrong. Germline CDR1 and CDR2: SEHNR and FQNEAQ (reference sequence). The CDR3 covers 16 residues. The CDR3 DNA reads TGTGCCAGCAGCTATGCCGGGACTAGGTCTTGGGTCGAGCAGTACTTC. Translating it yields CASSYAGTRSWVEQYF.

This clonotype was observed once. The rearrangement links TRBV12-3 or TRBV12-4 to TRBJ1-5; weak D call: TRBD1 (5 bases). CDR3 length: 14 residues. V lost 6 bases, J lost 3 bases, and 12 bases lay in between. CDR3 in DNA: TGTGCCAGCAGCAGATCAGGGCACAATCAGCCCCAGCATTTT. This encodes CASSRSGHNQPQHF.

This clonotype was found a few times. One end of the junction varies from germline; a read error may be responsible. This chain joins TRBV10-3 and TRBJ2-7; D might be TRBD1 (5 bases). This CDR3 region has 15 residues. CDR1 is ENHRY, CDR2 SYGVKD, per germline. The chain's CDR3 is CASSFVAGPVYEQYF. CDR3 sequence (DNA): TGTGCCAGCAGTTTCGTGGCAGGGCCTGTCTACGAGCAGTACTTC.

Worth noting for this clonotype: The conserved phenylalanine or tryptophan normally closing the CDR3 is absent here, so this likely arose from a read error. The chain couples TRBV19 to TRBJ1-5; a possible D gene is TRBD1 (5 bases). The V gene's germline CDR1 is LNHDA and CDR2 SQIVND (reference sequence). This CDR3 contains 13 residues. Trimming shortened V by 4 bases and J by 8 bases, and 12 bases separated the two germline ends. The CDR3, as DNA: TGTGCCAGTAGTACCTCAGGGAGAGAGCCCCAGCATCTT. Protein product: CASSTSGREPQHL.

This chain connects TRBV5-6 to TRBJ1-1, with D perhaps TRBD1 (6 bases). There are 14 residues in the CDR3. Looked up from germline, CDR1 is SGHDT and CDR2 is YYEEEE. V lost 2 bases and J lost 11, with 19 bases in between. This CDR3 is CASSLARKGGRAFF. In DNA, the CDR3 is TGTGCCAGCAGCTTAGCACGAAAGGGGGGGCGGGCTTTCTTT.